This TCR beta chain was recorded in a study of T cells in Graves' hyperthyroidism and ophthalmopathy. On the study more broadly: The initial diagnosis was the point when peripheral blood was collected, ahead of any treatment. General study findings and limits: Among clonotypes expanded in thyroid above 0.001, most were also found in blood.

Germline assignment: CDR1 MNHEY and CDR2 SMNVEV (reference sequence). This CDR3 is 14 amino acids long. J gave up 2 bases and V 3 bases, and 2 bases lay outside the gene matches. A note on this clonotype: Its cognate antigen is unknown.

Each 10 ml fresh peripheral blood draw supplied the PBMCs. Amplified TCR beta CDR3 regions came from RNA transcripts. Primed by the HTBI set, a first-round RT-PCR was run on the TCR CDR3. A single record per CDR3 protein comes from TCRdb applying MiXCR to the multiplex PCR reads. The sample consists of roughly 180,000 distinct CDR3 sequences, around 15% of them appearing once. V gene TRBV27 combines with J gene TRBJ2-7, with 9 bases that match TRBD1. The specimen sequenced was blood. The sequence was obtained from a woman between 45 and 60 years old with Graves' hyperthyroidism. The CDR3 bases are TGTGCCAGCAGTTTCGGGACAGGGCCCTACGAGCAGTACTTC. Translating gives CASSFGTGPYEQYF.